These T cell receptor beta chains were read from a single sample in a study of regulatory T cells in long-lasting Graves disease. From the multiplex PCR reads, TCRdb called clonotypes with MiXCR, one entry per CDR3 protein. The sample yields approximately 440,000 distinct CDR3 sequences, about 20% seen once. Specimen: peripheral blood mononuclear cells (PBMCs), collected when the disease was refractory, from a patient treated with antithyroid drugs. These receptors were taken from a female donor with Graves disease. Each CDR3 is given with its conserved first and last residue. A D gene is named only where the DNA matches it firmly. Part of the rows lack a size; the others show once, few, many or a class for expanded clones.

len	v_gene	abundance	d_gene	j_gene	CDR3aa	CDR3nt
16	TRBV5-1	few	TRBD1	TRBJ2-7	CASSLVPQGATYEQYF	TGCGCCAGCAGCTTGGTTCCCCAGGGGGCAACGTACGAGCAGTACTTC
16	TRBV4-2	NA	NA	TRBJ2-2	CASSPDGLANTGELFF	TGTGCCAGCAGCCCGGACGGACTTGCAAACACCGGGGAGCTGTTTTTT
14	TRBV6-1	many	TRBD1	TRBJ1-1	CATRIDRVNTEAFF	TGTGCCACCAGGATTGACAGGGTGAACACTGAAGCTTTCTTT
15	TRBV28	NA	NA	TRBJ2-6	CASRALGAGANVLTF	TGTGCCAGCAGGGCCCTAGGGGCTGGGGCCAACGTCCTGACTTTC
13	TRBV2	many	NA	TRBJ2-2	CASSPGAGGELFF	TGTGCCAGCAGTCCAGGGGCGGGCGGGGAGCTGTTTTTT
13	TRBV30	many	NA	TRBJ2-5	CAWSVSGGETQYF	TGTGCCTGGAGTGTATCCGGGGGAGAGACCCAGTACTTC
12	TRBV28	NA	NA	TRBJ2-2	CASRRSTGELFF	TGTGCCAGCCGGAGGAGTACCGGGGAGCTGTTTTTT
16	TRBV15	NA	NA	TRBJ1-6	CATSRIESSYNSPLHF	TGTGCCACCAGCAGGATTGAAAGCTCCTATAATTCACCCCTCCACTTT
12	TRBV6-5	once	NA	TRBJ1-5	CASSYPSPDQHF	TGTGCCAGCAGTTACCCTTCCCCGGACCAGCATTTT
13	TRBV12-3/TRBV12-4	NA	NA	TRBJ2-5	CASTLGGRETQYF	TGTGCCAGCACCCTGGGAGGAAGAGAGACCCAGTACTTC
16	TRBV15	many	TRBD1	TRBJ1-5	CATSRDTAGGEQPQHF	TGTGCCACCAGCAGAGATACGGCAGGGGGTGAACAGCCCCAGCATTTT
15	TRBV27	many	NA	TRBJ1-6	CASSPRTTQNSPLHF	TGTGCCAGCAGTCCCAGGACAACTCAGAATTCACCCCTCCACTTT
13	TRBV7-9	many	TRBD2	TRBJ2-7	CASQSGRTYEQYF	TGTGCCAGCCAGAGCGGGAGAACGTACGAGCAGTACTTC
14	TRBV10-3	few	TRBD1	TRBJ1-2	CAISGDRGGFGYTF	TGTGCCATCAGTGGAGACAGGGGTGGATTTGGCTACACCTTC
14	TRBV19	NA	NA	TRBJ1-1	CASRFGGRNTEAFF	TGTGCCAGTAGGTTCGGGGGGCGGAACACTGAAGCTTTCTTT
14	TRBV5-1	many	NA	TRBJ1-1	CASSPNAANTEAFF	TGCGCCAGCAGCCCGAATGCGGCGAACACTGAAGCTTTCTTT
11	TRBV28	many	NA	TRBJ2-7	CASSFGQEQYF	TGTGCCAGCAGTTTCGGACAGGAGCAGTACTTC
14	TRBV2	many	TRBD1	TRBJ1-2	CASSLQGVNYGYTF	TGTGCCAGCAGTTTGCAGGGGGTAAACTATGGCTACACCTTC
14	TRBV3-1	few	NA	TRBJ1-1	CASSPRDGVIEAFF	TGTGCCAGCAGCCCTAGGGACGGAGTTATTGAAGCTTTCTTT
18	TRBV6-2/TRBV6-3	many	TRBD1	TRBJ1-1	CASSYGQGSGLWYTEAFF	TGTGCCAGCAGTTACGGACAGGGATCGGGATTGTGGTACACTGAAGCTTTCTTT
14	TRBV2	many	TRBD2	TRBJ2-7	CASSGVAGTHEQYF	TGTGCCAGCAGTGGGGTAGCGGGGACCCACGAGCAGTACTTC
12	TRBV20-1	few	NA	TRBJ2-1	CSAREGSGEQFF	TGCAGTGCTAGAGAGGGCAGCGGTGAGCAGTTCTTC
14	TRBV28	NA	NA	TRBJ2-2	CASSFQRGTGELFF	TGTGCCAGCAGTTTTCAAAGGGGTACCGGGGAGCTGTTTTTT
19	TRBV5-1	few	TRBD2	TRBJ2-2	CASSETGTSGIANTGELFF	TGCGCCAGCAGCGAAACCGGGACTAGCGGGATCGCGAACACCGGGGAGCTGTTTTTT
15	TRBV7-8	NA	NA	TRBJ1-2	CASSLEPTTNCGYTF	TGTGCCAGCAGCTTAGAACCGACAACTAACTGTGGCTACACCTTC
15	TRBV7-2	many	NA	TRBJ2-7	CASAPYGQRFYEQYF	TGTGCCAGCGCCCCCTACGGGCAGAGATTCTACGAGCAGTACTTC
17	TRBV29-1	NA	TRBD2	TRBJ2-2	CSAEGTSGSPNTGELFF	TGCAGCGCCGAGGGGACTAGCGGGAGCCCGAACACCGGGGAGCTGTTTTTT
12	TRBV20-1	many	NA	TRBJ1-2	CSAAGQVYGYTF	TGCAGTGCCGCCGGACAAGTCTATGGCTACACCTTC
15	TRBV6-1	NA	TRBD1	TRBJ2-2	CASSQRQGGTGELFF	TGTGCCAGCAGTCAACGACAGGGGGGGACCGGGGAGCTGTTTTTT
16	TRBV9	NA	TRBD1	TRBJ1-1	CASSPRQGMTNTEAFF	TGTGCCAGCAGCCCGAGACAGGGGATGACGAACACTGAAGCTTTCTTT
12	TRBV28	many	NA	TRBJ2-7	CASSTLFYEQYF	TGTGCCAGCAGTACTCTATTCTACGAGCAGTACTTC
17	TRBV28	many	NA	TRBJ2-7	CASSLGGFPGPTYEQYF	TGTGCCAGCAGTTTAGGGGGGTTTCCAGGCCCTACCTACGAGCAGTACTTC
13	TRBV20-1	NA	NA	TRBJ2-7	CSAKLPGPYEQYF	TGCAGTGCTAAATTACCGGGACCCTACGAGCAGTACTTC
13	TRBV3-1	NA	TRBD1	TRBJ2-7	CASSPWTGYEQYF	TGTGCCAGCAGCCCCTGGACAGGCTACGAGCAGTACTTC
16	TRBV3-1	NA	NA	TRBJ2-7	CASSQDWQQGSYEQYF	TGTGCCAGCAGCCAAGATTGGCAACAGGGCTCCTACGAGCAGTACTTC
15	TRBV7-2	few	TRBD1	TRBJ1-6	CASSSYRGKLSPLHF	TGTGCCAGCAGCTCCTACAGGGGAAAACTTTCACCCCTCCACTTT
15	TRBV19	NA	NA	TRBJ1-5	CASSINGGGTQPQHF	TGTGCCAGTAGTATAAACGGCGGTGGGACTCAGCCCCAGCATTTT
15	TRBV7-2	NA	NA	TRBJ1-3	CASSWDGHSGNTIYF	TGTGCCAGCAGCTGGGACGGGCACTCTGGAAACACCATATATTTT
18	TRBV27	many	TRBD1	TRBJ1-6	CASSKRTGRYANNSPLHF	TGTGCCAGCAGTAAGAGGACAGGGAGATATGCAAATAATTCACCCCTCCACTTT
15	TRBV19	few	TRBD1	TRBJ1-5	CASQTRTGVNQPQHF	TGTGCCAGCCAGACGAGGACAGGGGTCAATCAGCCCCAGCATTTT
15	TRBV7-2	few	TRBD1	TRBJ1-4	CASSRTGGLNEKLFF	TGTGCCAGCAGCCGAACAGGGGGCCTTAATGAAAAACTGTTTTTT
14	TRBV7-9	many	TRBD1	TRBJ2-5	CASSFRQGAKTQYF	TGTGCCAGCAGCTTCCGACAGGGGGCAAAGACCCAGTACTTC
12	TRBV28	many	NA	TRBJ2-7	CASSYGSYEQYF	TGTGCCAGCAGTTATGGATCCTACGAGCAGTACTTC
13	TRBV18	few	TRBD1	TRBJ1-2	CASSPETGYGYTF	TGTGCCAGCTCACCAGAGACAGGGTATGGCTACACCTTC
14	TRBV6-1	many	NA	TRBJ2-7	CASNAAAGGYEQYF	TGTGCCAGCAACGCCGCTGCAGGAGGTTACGAGCAGTACTTC
14	TRBV9	NA	NA	TRBJ1-4	CASSVGGQTEKLFF	TGTGCCAGCAGCGTAGGAGGACAGACCGAAAAACTGTTTTTT
13	TRBV5-5	few	TRBD1	TRBJ1-2	CASSLTGAQGYTF	TGTGCCAGCAGCTTAACAGGGGCGCAGGGCTACACCTTC
14	TRBV20-1	NA	TRBD1	TRBJ2-7	CRAPGGTGVDEQYF	TGCAGAGCTCCTGGGGGGACAGGGGTCGACGAGCAGTACTTC
14	TRBV12-3/TRBV12-4	many	TRBD1	TRBJ2-7	CASSSSDRAHEQYF	TGTGCCAGCAGTTCCTCCGACAGGGCCCACGAGCAGTACTTC
14	TRBV11-2	many	TRBD1	TRBJ2-5	CASSFIQGSGTQYF	TGTGCCAGCAGCTTCATACAGGGGTCTGGGACCCAGTACTTC
14	TRBV20-1	NA	NA	TRBJ2-5	CSAREWGTQETQYF	TGCAGTGCTAGAGAGTGGGGCACACAAGAGACCCAGTACTTC
15	TRBV28	many	NA	TRBJ2-2	CASSFRGDNTGELFF	TGTGCCAGCAGTTTCAGGGGCGATAACACCGGGGAGCTGTTTTTT
14	TRBV4-2	NA	NA	TRBJ1-2	CASSQDLFEQEKSF	TGTGCCAGCAGCCAAGATTTATTCGAACAGGAAAAGAGCTTC
16	TRBV7-9	NA	TRBD2	TRBJ2-7	CASSPGTSVWTYEQYF	TGTGCCAGCAGCCCCGGGACTAGCGTTTGGACCTACGAGCAGTACTTC
13	TRBV14	NA	TRBD1	TRBJ2-7	CASSQLRGLEQYF	TGTGCCAGCAGCCAACTAAGGGGGCTTGAGCAGTACTTC